The 19 T cell receptor beta chains below all came from one sample that was sequenced in a study of T cells in pancreatic ductal adenocarcinoma. Surgery without prior neoadjuvant therapy was the treatment of the selected pancreatic ductal adenocarcinoma patients. TCRdb keeps only in-frame clones here, not all; method: immunoSEQ multiplex PCR. The table lists about 100,000 clones, roughly 95% of them singletons, with around 2.9% in the top ten. The sequencing sample was made of PBMCs. The source is a human donor with pancreatic ductal adenocarcinoma.

This sequence joins TRBV9 and TRBJ2-7, with 7 bases that match TRBD1. Germline lookup yields CDR1 SGDLS and CDR2 YYNGEE. Trimming took 4 bases from V and 6 from J; bases not matched to a gene: 4. The CDR3 contains 12 residues. The CDR3 region is CASSKGAGEQYF. DNA for the CDR3: TGTGCCAGCAGCAAGGGGGCGGGCGAGCAGTACTTC.

The rearrangement links TRBV5-1 to TRBJ2-1; 10 nucleotides match TRBD2. J lost 8 bases, V lost 4 bases, and 6 bases had no gene match. The CDR3 consists of 14 residues. Germline V gene sequence: CDR1 SGHRS, CDR2 YFSETQ. CDR3 sequence reads: CASSESSGSHEQFF. DNA of the CDR3: TGCGCCAGCAGCGAGTCTAGCGGGAGTCATGAGCAGTTCTTC.

The V call is TRBV18, the J call TRBJ2-7, with 14 bases aligning to TRBD2. The CDR3 contains 15 residues. Trimming cost V 6 bases and J 5 bases; bases outside gene matches: 6. Looked up from germline, CDR1 is KGHSH and CDR2 is LQKENI. The DNA of the CDR3 is TGTGCCAGCTCCCGACTAGCGGGAGGGCCTAACGAGCAGTACTTC. Protein: CASSRLAGGPNEQYF.

The V call is TRBV28, the J call TRBJ2-3; a weak D match, TRBD2 (5 bases). CDR1 is MDHEN, CDR2 SYDVKM, per germline. Trimming cost V 6 bases and J 7 bases, with 8 bases left between them. This CDR3 region has 11 residues. The CDR3 is CASRGGYTQYF. The CDR3 DNA reads as TGTGCCAGCAGAGGCGGGTATACGCAGTATTTT.

The rearrangement uses TRBV15 and TRBJ2-7, with 8 bases identical to TRBD1. CDR3 length: 15 amino acids. J was trimmed by 3 bases and V by 1 base; bases with no gene match: 5. Per germline, CDR1 LNHNV and CDR2 YYDKDF (reference sequence). The CDR3 here is CATSRGQGAFYEQYF. In DNA, the CDR3 is TGTGCCACCAGCAGAGGTCAGGGGGCCTTCTACGAGCAGTACTTC.

This clone is a singleton in its sample. This chain joins TRBV19 and TRBJ1-5, with 8 bases identical to TRBD1. J gave up 3 bases and V 11 bases, and 6 bases lay outside the gene matches. Germline CDR1 reads LNHDA; CDR2 reads SQIVND (reference sequence). This CDR3 region has 13 residues. The CDR3, as DNA: TGTGCCGGTTCAGGGGGCCTCAATCAGCCCCAGCATTTT. Encoded protein: CAGSGGLNQPQHF.

The rearrangement joins TRBV4-1 to TRBJ1-5, with D unresolved. This CDR3 has 15 residues. V lost 2 bases and J 0 bases, leaving 8 bases between the germline ends. Germline V gene lookup returns CDR1 MGHRA and CDR2 YSYEKL. CDR3 sequence (DNA): TGCGCCAGCAGCCAATCGGGGATTAGCAATCAGCCCCAGCATTTT. Translation: CASSQSGISNQPQHF.

V gene TRBV7-3 combines with J gene TRBJ2-2; 8 nucleotides align to TRBD1. The germline V gene encodes CDR1 SGHTA and CDR2 FQGTGA. The CDR3 sequence is 16 residues long. With 0 bases clipped from V and 5 bases from J, the junction kept 5 bases outside the gene matches. The CDR3 nucleotides read TGTGCCAGCAGCTTAACACCAGGGGGCGGTACCGGGGAGCTGTTTTTT. This gives the protein CASSLTPGGGTGELFF.

The CDR3 nucleotides read TGCGCCAGCAGCTTGTTGGCGAGGGCCGCGACCGGGGAGCTGTTTTTT. Translating it yields CASSLLARAATGELFF. The chain couples TRBV5-1 to TRBJ2-2; TRBD2 might be the D (5 bases). Germline V gene data show CDR1 as SGHRS and CDR2 as YFSETQ. Deletions cut 1 base from V and 5 bases from J, with 15 bases between. The CDR3 covers 16 residues.

V gene TRBV30 combines with J gene TRBJ1-1; 10 bases align to TRBD1. The junction had 2 bases not matched to a gene; V was cut back by 5 bases and J by 2 bases. Germline V CDR1 and CDR2: GTSNPN, SVGIG (reference sequence). This CDR3 has 13 residues. CDR3 sequence reads: CAWDRGPNTEAFF. For the CDR3, the DNA is TGTGCCTGGGACAGGGGGCCCAACACTGAAGCTTTCTTT.

The V call is TRBV11-2, the J call TRBJ2-7; 7 bases match TRBD1. In germline, CDR1 is SGHAT, CDR2 FQNNGV. Trimming cost V 2 bases and J 2 bases; bases outside gene matches: 6. This CDR3 region has 15 residues. CDR3 protein: CASSLKGDSAYEQYF. The CDR3 nucleotides read TGTGCCAGCAGCTTAAAGGGGGACAGCGCCTACGAGCAGTACTTC.

The V call is TRBV19, the J call TRBJ2-1, with a weak D call TRBD1 (5 bases). This CDR3 is 15 amino acids long. V lost 6 bases to trimming and J lost 5 bases, with 17 bases between them. CDR1 is LNHDA, CDR2 SQIVND, per germline (reference sequence). CDR3 DNA: TGTGCCAGTAGCACAGACAGAACGCCCCACAATGAGCAGTTCTTC. Its translation: CASSTDRTPHNEQFF.

This chain uses TRBV19 with TRBJ1-5, with 7 bases identical to TRBD1. This CDR3 is 17 amino acids long. The trim removed 4 bases at V and 2 bases at J, leaving 11 bases unmatched. Germline CDR1 and CDR2: LNHDA and SQIVND (reference sequence). CDR3 nucleotide sequence: TGTGCCAGTAGTAAGGACAGGCCTGAAGGAGGCAATCAGCCCCAGCATTTT. The encoded protein is CASSKDRPEGGNQPQHF.

The chain recombines TRBV11-2 with TRBJ2-2; TRBD1 matches 9 bases. The CDR3 contains 16 residues. V dropped 5 bases and J dropped 6; count of bases not matched to a gene: 10. The germline gives CDR1 SGHAT, CDR2 FQNNGV. The CDR3 is CASSHRRTGVSGELFF. In nucleotides, the CDR3 is TGTGCCAGCAGCCATCGCCGGACAGGGGTTTCCGGGGAGCTGTTTTTT.

The chain uses TRBV6-4 and TRBJ1-2; perhaps TRBD1 as D (6 bases). V shed 3 bases and J shed 8 bases, with 13 bases lying between them. Germline assignment: CDR1 MRHNA and CDR2 SNTAGT. CDR3 size: 13 residues. The CDR3 DNA reads TGTGCCAGCAGTGAGGACGGCCAGGGGGGCTACACCTTC. Protein sequence: CASSEDGQGGYTF.

V and J are TRBV6-5 and TRBJ2-3; 9 bases are a match to TRBD1. CDR1 is MNHEY, CDR2 SVGAGI, per germline. CDR3 length equals 13 residues. The V segment lost 10 bases and the J segment 3 bases; nucleotides outside the gene matches: 5. For the CDR3, the DNA is TGTGCCACCCGGACAGGGGCTACAGATACGCAGTATTTT. This sequence encodes CATRTGATDTQYF.

This sequence joins TRBV18 and TRBJ2-1; 12 nucleotides match TRBD2. This CDR3 comprises 21 residues. The ends lost 6 bases at V and 6 bases at J; junction bases unmatched: 24. The germline V gene encodes CDR1 KGHSH and CDR2 LQKENI. CDR3 loop: CASSYSQGRLAGVLLFNEQFF. The CDR3 DNA is TGTGCCAGCTCTTACTCACAGGGAAGACTAGCGGGAGTCCTCCTGTTCAATGAGCAGTTCTTC.

The chain recombines TRBV19 with TRBJ2-7; 11 bases are shared with TRBD2. V was clipped by 3 bases and J by 9 bases; unmatched bases: 7. Germline V CDR1 and CDR2: LNHDA, SQIVND (reference sequence). The CDR3 spans 14 residues. CDR3 sequence (DNA): TGTGCCAGTAGTATCACTAGCGGGAGATCTGTGCAGTACTTC. Protein sequence: CASSITSGRSVQYF.

V usage is TRBV5-1 and J usage is TRBJ2-2; D not certain. Germline CDR1 SGHRS, CDR2 YFSETQ. V was pared by 0 bases and J by 4 bases, with 4 bases between. There are 13 residues in the CDR3. The CDR3 DNA reads TGCGCCAGCAGCTTGGGAGGCACCGGGGAGCTGTTTTTT. Translation gives CASSLGGTGELFF.